The 5 T cell receptor beta chains listed next were all sequenced from one sample in a study of CD8+ T cells in alopecia areata. Treatment noted: oral pan-JAK inhibitor, 5-10 mg twice daily. Once RNA had been extracted, it was reverse transcribed into cDNA to act as the sequencing template. This table comes from immunoSEQ multiplex PCR, and its TCRdb copy is limited to in-frame clones, with some not included. In the table there are some 220,000 clones, about 58% of which are singletons. The starting material was CD4+ T cells sorted from blood, obtained at week 4, from a patient treated with tofacitinib. Receptors originate from a human donor with alopecia areata.

This clone turned up a few times. The chain combines TRBV5-1 with TRBJ2-7, with TRBD2 identical over 7 bases. V shed 4 bases, J shed 3 bases, and the junction held 10 bases outside the gene matches. The CDR3 is made up of 15 amino acids. The germline CDR1 and CDR2 sequences are SGHRS and YFSETQ. The CDR3 DNA sequence: TGCGCCAGCAGCCCAGCGGGGACCGGCTACTACGAGCAGTACTTC. It codes for CASSPAGTGYYEQYF.

This clone was seen only a few times. CDR3 protein: CASSSLGLASYNEQFF. The DNA of the CDR3 is TGTGCCAGCTCATCCCTTGGACTAGCTTCTTACAATGAGCAGTTCTTC. The V gene is TRBV18, the J gene TRBJ2-1, with TRBD2 matching over 8 bases. V lost 5 bases to trimming and J lost 4 bases; unmatched junction nucleotides: 10. The CDR3 runs 16 residues. Germline CDR1 is KGHSH and CDR2 is LQKENI.

This clone appeared a single time. V and J are TRBV30 and TRBJ2-3; no definite D call. V was shortened by 2 bases and J by 1 base, with 13 bases between the two germline ends. The CDR3 totals 15 residues. Per the germline V gene, CDR1 is GTSNPN and CDR2 is SVGIG (reference sequence). The CDR3 region has the DNA TGTGCCTGGAGTCCACTGGTGACGGGCACAGATACGCAGTATTTT. The encoded protein is CAWSPLVTGTDTQYF.

The V gene is TRBV30, the J gene TRBJ2-7; D gene ambiguous. The length of the CDR3 is 13 residues. Germline V CDR1 and CDR2: GTSNPN, SVGIG (reference sequence). The germline V and J ends were trimmed by 4 bases and 2 bases, with 12 bases remaining between them. The DNA of the CDR3 is TGTGCCTGGAACCGGCTAGGACCCTACGAGCAGTACTTC. It translates to CAWNRLGPYEQYF.

V usage is TRBV4-3 and J usage is TRBJ2-3, with TRBD1 as a possible D gene (5 bases). V was pared by 0 bases and J by 3 bases, with 10 bases between. CDR3 size: 15 residues. In germline, CDR1 is LGHNA, CDR2 YSLEER. This CDR3 is CASSQERGVTDTQYF. The CDR3 DNA sequence: TGCGCCAGCAGCCAAGAAAGGGGCGTTACAGATACGCAGTATTTT.